The count of the clone carrying this TCR beta chain is one. Other nucleotide sequences from this sample produce the same CDR3. The authors' processing: Researchers report that nucleated cell counts were estimated from reference gene primer amplification. Method: immunoSEQ multiplex PCR; TCRdb's copy keeps in-frame clones and lacks some. V and J calls and clone size are copied from that table; D and trimming were computed from the DNA. Among about 260,000 clones listed, more than 85% were seen once. This record belongs to a study of blood T cell repertoires in COVID-19. Study in general: Both acute and convalescent COVID-19 samples were obtained from the United States, Italy and Spain. PBMCs, B-cell-depleted T cells, or T cells provided the cDNA or gDNA that made up the material.

Trimming removed 4 bases from V and 2 bases from J; junction bases left unmatched: 4. CDR1 is SGHRS, CDR2 YFSETQ, per germline. The length of the CDR3 is 16 residues. Enrolled during active infection, Seattle patients were then followed longitudinally. This clonotype was obtained from a person under 35 with COVID-19, enrolled during active disease. This chain links TRBV5-1 with TRBJ2-2; 11 bases agree with TRBD2. Input material: peripheral blood. The CDR3 region is CASSPLAGGNTGELFF. The DNA for the CDR3 is TGCGCCAGCAGCCCCCTAGCGGGAGGAAACACCGGGGAGCTGTTTTTT.